This is a list of T cell receptor beta chains from one sample in a study of PD-1 blockade in classical Hodgkin lymphoma. Assay used: immunoSEQ multiplex PCR; TCRdb lists only in-frame clones, some missing. Among fewer than 50,000 clones listed, approximately 78% were seen once. Sample: peripheral blood mononuclear cells (PBMCs), taken before the fourth cycle of nivolumab. These receptors came from a human donor with classical Hodgkin lymphoma. Both conserved end residues are part of each CDR3. A D gene is named only where the DNA matches it firmly. Clone sizes are given selectively: once, few, many, or a class where the clone is expanded.

once	TRBV6-5	TRBJ1-1	TRBD1	TGTGCCAGCAGTTACAGGGGGCCTGAAGCTTTCTTT	CASSYRGPEAFF
NA	TRBV5-5	TRBJ2-7	NA	TGTGCCAGCAGCGACCGGTTCCGGGACCAAGACTACGAGCAGTACTTC	CASSDRFRDQDYEQYF
NA	TRBV27	TRBJ2-7	TRBD2	TGTGCCAGCAGAAAACGCGGGGGGGACCCCTACGAGCAGTACTTC	CASRKRGGDPYEQYF
NA	TRBV7-9	TRBJ2-1	TRBD2	TGTGCCAGCAGCTCCCCTAGCGGGGGAGTAAACAATGAGCAGTTCTTC	CASSSPSGGVNNEQFF
NA	TRBV21-1	TRBJ1-6	NA	TGTGCCAGCAGCAAAGGCAACCGAAGCTCCTATAATTCACCCCTCCACTTT	CASSKGNRSSYNSPLHF
NA	TRBV6-5	TRBJ1-1	NA	TGTGCCAGCAGTTACTCGTATTGGGTGATGAACACTGAAGCTTTCTTT	CASSYSYWVMNTEAFF
NA	TRBV6-5	TRBJ1-1	NA	TGTGCCACCAGGGAGACAGGAACTAACACTGAAGCTTTCTTT	CATRETGTNTEAFF
NA	TRBV15	TRBJ1-5	NA	TGTGCCACCAGCAGAACCGACAGGAGTAATCAGCCCCAGCATTTT	CATSRTDRSNQPQHF
NA	TRBV19	TRBJ1-3	NA	TGTGCCAGTAGTATAGAGGGCTCTGGAAACACCATATATTTT	CASSIEGSGNTIYF
NA	TRBV7-3	TRBJ1-5	TRBD1	TGTGCCACCTGGGACAGGGAAAATGGCAATCAGCCCCAGCATTTT	CATWDRENGNQPQHF
once	TRBV2	TRBJ1-4	TRBD1	TGTGCCAGCACGCAGGGGGCAGGGGAAAAACTGTTTTTT	CASTQGAGEKLFF
few	TRBV5-8	TRBJ2-2	NA	TGTGCCAGCAGCTTACGGAACACCGGGGAGCTGTTTTTT	CASSLRNTGELFF
NA	TRBV5-5	TRBJ2-5	NA	TGTGCCAGCAGCTTGCTAGGGGGAGAGACCCAGTACTTC	CASSLLGGETQYF
NA	TRBV18	TRBJ1-5	NA	TGTGCCAGCTCACCAGCCCGGGACAGCAATCAGCCCCAGCATTTT	CASSPARDSNQPQHF
NA	TRBV30	TRBJ1-5	NA	TGTGCCTGGAGTGTACGGTCAGGGGCACCCTGGGAGCCCCAGCATTTT	CAWSVRSGAPWEPQHF
NA	TRBV5-8	TRBJ1-1	NA	TGTGCCAGCAGCAGGGGCCCAAGAGACACTGAAGCTTTCTTT	CASSRGPRDTEAFF
once	TRBV15	TRBJ1-2	NA	TGTGCCACCAGCATAGGGGCTAACTATGGCTACACCTTC	CATSIGANYGYTF
NA	TRBV28	TRBJ1-4	NA	TGTGCCAGCAGTTTCCCCGGAACGCCCCTTGAAAAACTGTTTTTT	CASSFPGTPLEKLFF
NA	TRBV11-2	TRBJ2-3	NA	TGTGCCAGCAGAGAGACTACAGATACGCAGTATTTT	CASRETTDTQYF
NA	TRBV6-5	TRBJ2-7	NA	TGTGCCAGCAGTTACTCGAGCCAGGGGTTCTACGAGCAGTACTTC	CASSYSSQGFYEQYF
NA	TRBV5-4	TRBJ2-7	TRBD2	TGTGCCAGCAGCCCTAGCGGGCGGACCTACGAGCAGTACTTC	CASSPSGRTYEQYF
NA	TRBV19	TRBJ2-7	NA	TGTGCCAGAGCATTCAGGGGCCACGAGCAGTACTTC	CARAFRGHEQYF
NA	TRBV25-1	TRBJ2-5	NA	TGTGCCAGCAGTGAGAACTCCCCAGGGGAGCAGTACTTC	CASSENSPGEQYF
NA	TRBV7-9	TRBJ2-3	TRBD2	TGTGCCAGCAGCTCGGAACGGGGGGGAGATACGCAGTATTTT	CASSSERGGDTQYF
NA	TRBV19	TRBJ2-7	TRBD1	TGTGCCAGTATTTATCCGGGACAGACCTACGAGCAGTACTTC	CASIYPGQTYEQYF
NA	TRBV5-1	TRBJ1-4	TRBD1	TGCGCCAGCAGCCCGGGACAGGGGAATGAAAAACTGTTTTTT	CASSPGQGNEKLFF
NA	TRBV27	TRBJ2-7	TRBD1	TGTGCCAGCGCTTCGACAGGGTACGAGCAGTACTTC	CASASTGYEQYF
NA	TRBV5-5	TRBJ1-6	TRBD1	TGTGCCAGCAGCAGGACAGGGGCCGGAGATTCACCCCTCCACTTT	CASSRTGAGDSPLHF
once	TRBV6-5	TRBJ2-7	TRBD1	TGTGCCAGCAGACCCATCTGGGACAGGTCCTACGAGCAGTACTTC	CASRPIWDRSYEQYF
NA	TRBV6-5	TRBJ1-1	NA	TGTGCCAGCAGTTACTCCGAATTTGGTGAAGCTTTCTTT	CASSYSEFGEAFF
NA	TRBV6-1	TRBJ2-3	NA	TGTGCCAGCAGTGTTGTATCGGGGGGCGCGGGCACAGATACGCAGTATTTT	CASSVVSGGAGTDTQYF
once	TRBV7-9	TRBJ2-4	TRBD1	TGTGCCAGCAGCTTAGCCGGGACAGCCACAGAGGAGTACTTC	CASSLAGTATEEYF
NA	TRBV19	TRBJ1-2	NA	TGTGCCAGCGAACAGTACTATGGCTACACCTTC	CASEQYYGYTF
few	TRBV28	TRBJ1-1	TRBD1	TGTGCCAGCATCGAATCCGACAGGGGGCTTTCTGAAGCTTTCTTT	CASIESDRGLSEAFF
NA	TRBV5-1	TRBJ1-2	NA	TGCGCCAGCAGCTTTGACAGAGCTTATGGCTACACCTTC	CASSFDRAYGYTF
NA	TRBV30	TRBJ1-4	NA	TGTGCCTGGAGAATTTCCAGGGGTAATGAAAAACTGTTTTTT	CAWRISRGNEKLFF
NA	TRBV21-1	TRBJ1-3	NA	TGTGCCAGCAGCAAACGGGAGGCCCGCCGAAACACCATATATTTT	CASSKREARRNTIYF
NA	TRBV6-1	TRBJ1-3	NA	TGTGCCAGCATAAACGGGGGAACTGGAAACACCATATATTTT	CASINGGTGNTIYF
NA	TRBV6-6	TRBJ2-7	NA	TGTGCCAGCAGTTACCTTTACGGGGGACCCTACGAGCAGTACTTC	CASSYLYGGPYEQYF
NA	TRBV6-5	TRBJ1-2	NA	TGTGCCAGCAGCCCGGGACAAAACTATGGCTACACCTTC	CASSPGQNYGYTF
few	TRBV7-2	TRBJ1-2	NA	TGTGCCAGCAGCCCCCCGACAGGATACTATGGCTACACCTTC	CASSPPTGYYGYTF
few	TRBV27	TRBJ1-5	NA	TGTGCCAGCAGTTTAGGAGTCAGCAATCAGCCCCAGCATTTT	CASSLGVSNQPQHF
NA	TRBV5-1	TRBJ1-6	TRBD1	TGCGCCAGCAGAAATACAGGGGATAATTCACCCCTCCACTTT	CASRNTGDNSPLHF
NA	TRBV2	TRBJ1-1	NA	TGTGCCAGCAGTGAAGGAGGGGCCACTGAAGCTTTCTTT	CASSEGGATEAFF
NA	TRBV5-1	TRBJ1-3	NA	TGCGCCAGCAGAATTGGGAACACGGCTGGCTCTGGAAACACCATATATTTT	CASRIGNTAGSGNTIYF
NA	TRBV10-3	TRBJ2-7	NA	TGTGCCATCAGTGATACCCGCCATGACTACGAGCAGTACTTC	CAISDTRHDYEQYF
few	TRBV25-1	TRBJ1-5	NA	TGTGCCAGCAGCTGGGGTAATCAGCCCCAGCATTTT	CASSWGNQPQHF
few	TRBV10-3	TRBJ1-1	NA	TGTGCCATCAGTGAGTTCCGAAGAGAGACTGAAGCTTTCTTT	CAISEFRRETEAFF
NA	TRBV23-1	TRBJ1-1	TRBD1	TGCGTCCTACCTCAGGACAGGAACTTTGAAGCTTTCTTT	CVLPQDRNFEAFF
few	TRBV10-2	TRBJ1-6	NA	TGCGCCAGCAGTGCTCTTGGGGGCGATAATTCACCCCTCCACTTT	CASSALGGDNSPLHF
NA	TRBV7-9	TRBJ1-4	NA	TGTGCCAGCAGCTCGGGGGAGACTCTGGGGTTTTTT	CASSSGETLGFF
NA	TRBV6-5	TRBJ1-2	NA	TGTGCCAGCAGTTACTCGAGAGGGTCTGGCTACACCTTC	CASSYSRGSGYTF
NA	TRBV11-2	TRBJ1-2	TRBD1	TGTGCCAGCAGCTCCGGGACAGGGGGCTCCGCTAACTATGGCTACACCTTC	CASSSGTGGSANYGYTF
NA	TRBV5-4	TRBJ2-5	NA	TGTGCCAGCAGCTTGAAGGATGGGGCGGAGACCCAGTACTTC	CASSLKDGAETQYF